The 16 T cell receptor beta chains below all came from one sample that was sequenced in a study of T cell therapy product for transplant patients. For these TCRs, the target antigens are not known. The method was immunoSEQ multiplex PCR; TCRdb's version includes in-frame clones alone and lacks a portion of them. Of some 1,000 clones listed, about 50% were seen once; the top ten hold approximately 36%. Label signifies: 15 to 25 nM rapamycin added during CMV-specific T-cell product expansion (Rapa-TCP). The sample's label refers to: CMVpp65/IE-1-reactive T cells enriched by IFNgamma capture and expanded in vitro. PBMCs were stimulated roughly six hours with CMV pp65 and IE-1 peptide pools. Cells producing IFNgamma after CMV stimulation were positively selected by IFNgamma secretion assay. Irradiated autologous feeders plus either IL-7/IL-15 or IL-2 supported the IFNgamma+ cells for 21 days. Material: a sorted cell population cultured from PBMCs. Every receptor here comes from an adult in good health.

Judged by abundance, this clone is large (0.1 to 1%). The gene calls are TRBV30 and TRBJ2-5; D may be TRBD1 (5 bases). Trimming shortened V by 4 bases and J by 5 bases, and 14 bases separated the two germline ends. The CDR3 spans 13 residues. Looked up from germline, CDR1 is GTSNPN and CDR2 is SVGIG (reference sequence). The CDR3 sequence: CAWKKGFGETQYF. CDR3 nucleotide sequence: TGTGCCTGGAAAAAGGGGTTTGGGGAGACCCAGTACTTC.

The rearrangement links TRBV4-2 to TRBJ1-2, with D possibly TRBD1 on 5 matching bases. The germline V gene has CDR1 LGHNA and CDR2 YNFKEQ. Trimming shortened V by 4 bases and J by 0 bases, and 12 bases separated the two germline ends. The CDR3 is 15 residues long. CDR3 residues: CASSPPAGTNYGYTF. The CDR3 coding sequence is TGTGCCAGCAGCCCCCCGGCAGGGACTAACTATGGCTACACCTTC.

This clone ranks as medium-sized. The chain has TRBV5-1 and TRBJ1-1; tentatively, D is TRBD1 (6 bases). This CDR3 region has 18 residues. Trimming removed 0 bases from V and 2 bases from J, with 20 bases in between. Per the germline V gene, CDR1 is SGHRS and CDR2 is YFSETQ. DNA for the CDR3: TGCGCCAGCAGCTTGGGGTGGGAAACCGGGACATTTAACACTGAAGCTTTCTTT. As protein: CASSLGWETGTFNTEAFF.

This clone was detected only a few times. Additional DNA sequences in this sample encode the identical CDR3. The gene calls are TRBV5-5 and TRBJ1-1; no firm D call. CDR3 length equals 12 residues. The V and J ends lost 1 base and 3 bases respectively, with 4 bases between them. The germline V gene has CDR1 SGHKS and CDR2 YYEKEE (reference sequence). This CDR3 reads CASSLSDTEAFF. CDR3 nucleotide sequence: TGTGCCAGCAGCTTGAGCGACACTGAAGCTTTCTTT.

The rearrangement uses TRBV5-1 and TRBJ2-1; 10 bases are shared with TRBD1. With 4 bases clipped from V and 5 bases from J, the junction kept 6 bases outside the gene matches. The CDR3 runs 15 residues. The germline gives CDR1 SGHRS, CDR2 YFSETQ. The CDR3 sequence is CASSGTGDSDNEQFF. The CDR3 DNA follows: TGCGCCAGCAGCGGGACAGGGGATTCTGACAATGAGCAGTTCTTC.

V is TRBV6-1 and J is TRBJ2-3; D unclear. CDR1 and CDR2 (germline): MNHNS, SASEGT. V was pared by 5 bases and J by 6 bases, with 9 bases between. This CDR3 region has 12 residues. The CDR3 reads CASSRSRDTQYF. In DNA, the CDR3 is TGTGCCAGCAGTAGATCCAGGGATACGCAGTATTTT.

This sequence joins TRBV30 and TRBJ1-2; D might be TRBD1 (6 bases). Germline V lookup: CDR1 GTSNPN, CDR2 SVGIG (reference sequence). The CDR3 length is 13 residues. The V and J ends lost 2 bases and 3 bases respectively, with 10 bases between them. The CDR3 spells CAWSQGLHYGYTF. As DNA, the CDR3 is TGTGCCTGGAGTCAGGGGCTCCACTATGGCTACACCTTC.

The gene calls are TRBV5-1 and TRBJ2-3, with 11 bases that match TRBD2. Trimming removed 4 bases from V and 0 bases from J; junction bases left unmatched: 7. In germline, CDR1 is SGHRS, CDR2 YFSETQ. The CDR3 runs 17 residues. The chain's CDR3 is CASSLLAGVTSTDTQYF. The DNA for the CDR3 is TGCGCCAGCAGCCTACTAGCGGGGGTCACTAGCACAGATACGCAGTATTTT.

CDR3 sequence: CASSEMDRGHGYTF. The CDR3 nucleotides read TGTGCCAGCAGTGAAATGGACAGGGGGCATGGCTACACCTTC. This rearrangement joins TRBV6-1 to TRBJ1-2; 11 bases match TRBD1. The CDR3 has 14 residues. Germline CDR1 reads MNHNS; CDR2 reads SASEGT. V shed 2 bases and J 6 bases; nucleotides not matched to a gene: 2.

This clone was detected only once. Here the CDR3 reads CAWTTSQNQPQHF. The CDR3 DNA reads TGTGCCTGGACCACCTCCCAAAATCAGCCCCAGCATTTT. The V call is TRBV30, the J call TRBJ1-5; D is uncertain. CDR1 and CDR2 from the germline V gene are GTSNPN and SVGIG (reference sequence). V lost 4 bases, J lost 4 bases, and 11 bases lay in between. CDR3 length: 13 residues.

The chain employs TRBV7-3 and TRBJ1-1, with a tentative D call TRBD1 (5 bases). Trimming left V 2 bases short and J 10 bases short, with 20 bases between. The CDR3 is 15 residues long. Germline CDR1 is SGHTA and CDR2 is FQGTGA. This CDR3 reads CASSLAASGIERAFF. The DNA of the CDR3 is TGTGCCAGCAGCTTAGCGGCGTCAGGGATTGAAAGAGCTTTCTTT.

This clone occurred a few times. CDR3 DNA: TGCGCCAGCAGCCGACAAGCGGACGTTGGGGGCGGATCCTACAATGAGCAGTTCTTC. The encoded protein is CASSRQADVGGGSYNEQFF. The V and J genes are TRBV4-3 and TRBJ2-1; tentatively, D is TRBD1 (6 bases). Germline CDR1 reads LGHNA; CDR2 reads YSLEER. Trimming removed 4 bases at V and 1 base at J, with 23 bases between. The CDR3 has 19 residues.

This chain links TRBV4-2 with TRBJ2-5, with 10 bases lining up with TRBD2. After removal of 4 bases from V and 0 bases from J, the junction contained 5 bases not matched to a gene. This CDR3 has 16 residues. Germline CDR1 and CDR2: LGHNA and YNFKEQ. CDR3 in amino acids: CASSPSSGGDQETQYF. The DNA of the CDR3 is TGTGCCAGCAGCCCGTCTAGCGGGGGAGACCAAGAGACCCAGTACTTC.

This chain uses TRBV4-1 with TRBJ2-7; 8 bases are shared with TRBD1. CDR1 MGHRA and CDR2 YSYEKL come from the germline V gene. Trimming removed 1 base from V and 5 bases from J; junction bases left unmatched: 7. The CDR3 loop spans 15 amino acids. CDR3 region: CASSQADRENNEQYF. CDR3 nucleotide sequence: TGCGCCAGCAGCCAAGCGGACAGGGAAAACAACGAGCAGTACTTC.

V is TRBV6-5 and J is TRBJ1-5; D might be TRBD1 (5 bases). The length of the CDR3 is 14 residues. Germline V gene sequence: CDR1 MNHEY, CDR2 SVGAGI. Trimming took 7 bases from V and 5 from J, leaving 15 bases between them. CDR3 loop: CASMGGRGDQPQHF. CDR3 nucleotide sequence: TGTGCCAGCATGGGGGGAAGGGGCGATCAGCCCCAGCATTTT.

Judged by abundance, this clone is medium-sized (0.01 to 0.1%). The rearrangement links TRBV4-1 to TRBJ1-2; TRBD1 matches at 7 bases. Germline CDR1 and CDR2: MGHRA and YSYEKL. CDR3 size: 12 residues. The V and J ends lost 0 bases and 12 bases, in that order; junction bases with no gene match: 4. DNA for the CDR3: TGCGCCAGCAGCCAAGAGGAGGGGGCCGACACCTTC. This encodes CASSQEEGADTF.